The entry below describes one TCR beta chain. Its target is not known. The data derive from a study of response to subunit inactivated influenza vaccine. General study points: The authors put forward the suggestion that each seasonal influenza vaccination may bring in only a limited number of new T cells.

This CDR3 is 15 amino acids long. V trimming: 5 bases; J trimming: 5 bases; junction bases outside the gene matches: 4. CDR1 MNHEY and CDR2 SVGEGT come from the germline V gene. TCRdb called the RT-PCR reads again in MiXCR, with one record for every CDR3 protein. The sample consists of more than 400,000 distinct CDR3 sequences, about 10% of them appearing once. Sequences were derived from PBMCs from blood, sampled about 40 days after vaccination. The TCR was taken from a man in his fifties or sixties who received an inactivated influenza vaccine. The chain links TRBV6-2 or TRBV6-3 to TRBJ2-2; 11 positions agree with TRBD2. The CDR3 bases are TGTGCCAGCAGTCCGACTAGCGGGATGACCGGGGAGCTGTTTTTT. It translates to CASSPTSGMTGELFF.